The 6 T cell receptor beta chains listed next were all sequenced from one sample in a study of beta chain features in type 1 diabetes. Study outcomes and limitations: TCRB CDR3 length was moderately but significantly reduced in all four CD4+ subsets of Type 1 diabetes patients.

No antigen is known for these receptors. What was sequenced were expressed TCRB transcripts, since all of the isolated RNA had been reverse transcribed. TCRdb keeps only in-frame clones here, not all; method: immunoSEQ multiplex PCR. The table records about 340,000 clones, approximately 13% of them present only once. Sequencing input: naive CD4+ T cells from blood. The receptors come from a woman aged 18-29 years with type 1 diabetes.

In this sample, this clone turned up a few times. This chain joins TRBV5-4 and TRBJ2-3; D perhaps matches TRBD1 (5 bases). Trimming took 0 bases from V and 4 from J, leaving 6 bases between them. Looked up from germline, CDR1 is SGHNT and CDR2 is YYREEE (reference sequence). The CDR3 contains 13 residues. The CDR3 loop is CASSLGGPDTQYF. The CDR3 nucleotides are TGTGCCAGCAGCTTGGGGGGCCCAGATACGCAGTATTTT.

This CDR3 reads CASSLVGTGKTQYF. CDR3 DNA: TGCGCCAGCAGCCTGGTGGGCACCGGGAAGACCCAGTACTTC. The chain links TRBV5-1 to TRBJ2-5; D is perhaps TRBD2 (5 bases). V lost 4 bases, J lost 6 bases, and 16 bases lay in between. The CDR3 totals 14 residues. Looked up from germline, CDR1 is SGHRS and CDR2 is YFSETQ.

The chain is built from TRBV11-2 and TRBJ1-1; D remains ambiguous. CDR1 is SGHAT, CDR2 FQNNGV, per germline. This CDR3 is built from 14 residues. The V and J ends lost 3 bases and 1 base respectively, with 9 bases between them. CDR3 region: CASSFDPGNTEAFF. DNA of the CDR3: TGTGCCAGCAGCTTTGATCCCGGGAACACTGAAGCTTTCTTT.

This clone has more than one count but fewer than ten. The chain carries TRBV30 and TRBJ1-1; D gene uncertain. Between the trimmed V and J ends, which lost 6 bases and 3 bases, there was a span of 11 bases. The CDR3 length is 12 residues. CDR1 and CDR2 (germline): GTSNPN, SVGIG (reference sequence). The chain's CDR3 is CACKRAYTEAFF. In nucleotides, the CDR3 is TGTGCCTGTAAGAGGGCCTACACTGAAGCTTTCTTT.

The rearrangement joins TRBV28 to TRBJ1-4; D not resolved. Trimming removed 1 base at V and 6 bases at J, with 9 bases between. The CDR3 totals 14 residues. Germline loops: CDR1 MDHEN, CDR2 SYDVKM. The CDR3 coding sequence is TGTGCCAGCAGTTTATCTTACTCGGATGAAAAACTGTTTTTT. Translating it yields CASSLSYSDEKLFF.

The chain joins TRBV14 to TRBJ2-1; tentative D call: TRBD2 (6 bases). This CDR3 region has 13 residues. V gave up 0 bases and J gave up 14 bases, with 14 bases separating them. From germline, CDR1 is SGHDN and CDR2 FVKESK. CDR3 loop: CASSQEGGTRKFF. The CDR3 region has the DNA TGTGCCAGCAGCCAAGAAGGAGGGACTCGTAAGTTCTTC. Filled out from reference TRBV14 and TRBJ2-1, the complete variable domain reads EAGVTQFPSHSVIEKGQTVTLRCDPISGHDNLYWYRRVMGKEIKFLLHFVKESKQDESGMPNNRFLAERTGGTYSTLKVQPAELEDSGVYFCASSQEGGTRKFFGPGTRLTVL.